The present T cell receptor (beta chain) was sequenced within a study of human T cells and chemical hapten exposure. General study points: Because they had alopecia, donors may respond immunologically unlike healthy people.

TCRdb re-called the RACE reads through MiXCR, storing one row per CDR3 protein. The sample carries a few hundred thousand distinct CDR3 sequences, approximately 4.4% recorded once. There are many counts of this clonotype. Antigen: not known. Documented time point: patch test 1, 2 weeks after DPC sensitization. Treatment specified: therapeutic diphenylcyclopropenone sensitization with weekly scalp DPC. The V and J ends lost 1 base and 0 bases respectively, with 13 bases between them. Germline V gene sequence: CDR1 GTSNPN, CDR2 SVGIG (reference sequence). The CDR3 has 17 residues. The clonotype comes from a woman aged 50 to 60 with alopecia areata. Some clones in this sample may be carry-over from other donors' samples. The chain links TRBV30 to TRBJ1-6; D gene unclear. The sequencing used whole blood, collected in connection with sensitization to the hapten diphenylcyclopropenone (DPC). CDR3 DNA: TGTGCCTGGAGTGACGGGCAGCGGGGCTCCTATAATTCACCCCTCCACTTT. This sequence encodes CAWSDGQRGSYNSPLHF.